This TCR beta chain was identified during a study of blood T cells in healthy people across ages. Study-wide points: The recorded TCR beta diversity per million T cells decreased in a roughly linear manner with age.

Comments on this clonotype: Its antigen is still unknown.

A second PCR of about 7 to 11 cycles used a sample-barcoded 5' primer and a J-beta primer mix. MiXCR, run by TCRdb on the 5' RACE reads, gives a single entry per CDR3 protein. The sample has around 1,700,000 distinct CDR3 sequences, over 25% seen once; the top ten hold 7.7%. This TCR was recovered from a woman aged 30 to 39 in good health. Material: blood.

For the CDR3, the DNA is TGTGCCAGCAGCTTTCTCACACTTCATAATTCACCCCTCCACTTT. It translates to CASSFLTLHNSPLHF. The chain has TRBV5-6 and TRBJ1-6; D is undetermined. V lost 2 bases to trimming and J lost 5 bases, with 11 bases between them. This CDR3 spans 15 amino acids. Germline lookup yields CDR1 SGHDT and CDR2 YYEEEE.